Shown below are 25 T cell receptor beta chains from a single sample sequenced in a study of T cell repertoires in cytomegalovirus infection. What these receptors recognize is not known. TCRdb redid the calling of the reads with MiXCR, one entry per CDR3 protein. The data hold roughly 150,000 distinct CDR3 sequences, with approximately 21% observed a single time. Sequencing was performed on CD8+ T cells from cultured PBMCs, taken from culture after CMV antigen stimulation. The origin of the receptors is a human donor in good health (CMV status not recorded). Some clones in this sample may be carry-over from other donors' samples.

The V call is TRBV6-1, the J call TRBJ2-4; 8 nucleotides agree with TRBD1. The germline gives CDR1 MNHNS, CDR2 SASEGT. Trimming cost V 6 bases and J 6 bases; bases outside gene matches: 7. CDR3 length equals 14 residues. The CDR3, as DNA: TGTGCCAGCAGCCAAAGGACAGGGTCAAACATTCAGTACTTC. Protein: CASSQRTGSNIQYF.

The CDR3, as DNA: TGTGCCAGCAGCCAACAGATGGGACTAGCGGGGGGTAATACGCAGTATTTT. It is translated as CASSQQMGLAGGNTQYF. The J gene is TRBJ2-3, the V gene TRBV6-1, with 15 bases aligning to TRBD2. The CDR3 is made up of 17 amino acids. The V segment lost 6 bases and the J segment 7 bases; nucleotides outside the gene matches: 11. Germline CDR1 reads MNHNS; CDR2 reads SASEGT.

V gene TRBV6-5 combines with J gene TRBJ1-5; D may be TRBD1 (5 bases). Germline assignment: CDR1 MNHEY and CDR2 SVGAGI. This CDR3 comprises 15 residues. V dropped 2 bases and J dropped 7 bases, with 15 bases sitting between them. The CDR3, as DNA: TGTGCCAGCAGTTACGGGGACCGTACCTTACAGCCCCAGCATTTT. Its translation: CASSYGDRTLQPQHF.

This clonotype was counted at least ten times. The gene calls are TRBV9 and TRBJ1-3, with D unclear. Per germline, CDR1 SGDLS and CDR2 YYNGEE. The CDR3 has 15 residues. Trimming removed 0 bases from V and 0 bases from J, with 7 bases in between. CDR3 amino acids: CASSVVGSSGNTIYF. Written as DNA, the CDR3 is TGTGCCAGCAGCGTAGTTGGGAGCTCTGGAAACACCATATATTTT. The variable domain in full, completed from reference TRBV9 and TRBJ1-3, reads DSGVTQTPKHLITATGQRVTLRCSPRSGDLSVYWYQQSLDQGLQFLIQYYNGEERAKGNILERFSAQQFPDLHSELNLSSLELGDSALYFCASSVVGSSGNTIYFGEGSWLTVV.

The V and J genes are TRBV7-8 and TRBJ2-3; D not certain. Trimming removed 3 bases at V and 4 bases at J, with 11 bases between. This CDR3 has 14 residues. Germline-derived CDR1 and CDR2 are SGHVS and FQNEAQ. CDR3 sequence (DNA): TGTGCCAGCAGCTTCCCGCCAGAAGCAGATACGCAGTATTTT. Its protein is CASSFPPEADTQYF. Together with reference TRBV7-8 and TRBJ2-3, the CDR3 gives the full variable domain: GAGVSQSPRYKVAKRGQDVALRCDPISGHVSLFWYQQALGQGPEFLTYFQNEAQLDKSGLPSDRFFAERPEGSVSTLKIQRTQQEDSAVYLCASSFPPEADTQYFGPGTRLTVL.

CDR3 loop: CASSLGPDRAGYGYTF. For the CDR3, the DNA is TGTGCCAGCAGTTTAGGCCCGGACAGGGCAGGCTATGGCTACACCTTC. This sequence joins TRBV27 and TRBJ1-2; 8 positions agree with TRBD1. CDR3 size: 16 residues. Germline assignment: CDR1 MNHEY and CDR2 SMNVEV (reference sequence). J gave up 4 bases and V 2 bases, and 9 bases lay outside the gene matches.

This clonotype has more than one count but fewer than ten. This chain links TRBV4-1 with TRBJ2-7; D remains ambiguous. Trimming left V 0 bases short and J 0 bases short, with 9 bases between. CDR1 MGHRA and CDR2 YSYEKL come from the germline V gene. The CDR3 is 15 amino acids. Here the CDR3 reads CASSQELFSSYEQYF. The CDR3 DNA reads as TGCGCCAGCAGCCAAGAGCTTTTTAGCTCCTACGAGCAGTACTTC.

There are a few counts of this clonotype. The chain employs TRBV12-3 or TRBV12-4 and TRBJ1-1; D may be TRBD1 (6 bases). V gave up 4 bases and J gave up 2 bases, with 8 bases separating them. This CDR3 has 13 residues. CDR3 sequence (DNA): TGTGCCAGCAGTTACAGGGTCAACACTGAAGCTTTCTTT. This sequence encodes CASSYRVNTEAFF.

In its sample, this clonotype was seen a few times. This CDR3 reads CASSPPPGERTYEQYF. Written as DNA, the CDR3 is TGTGCCAGCAGCCCACCCCCCGGAGAAAGGACCTACGAGCAGTACTTC. This chain connects TRBV5-6 to TRBJ2-7; D is undetermined. The CDR3 covers 16 residues. V lost 4 bases to trimming and J lost 2 bases, with 19 bases between them. In germline, CDR1 is SGHDT, CDR2 YYEEEE.

The V call is TRBV6-5, the J call TRBJ2-1; D possibly uses TRBD1 or TRBD2 (5 bases each). The germline V and J ends were trimmed by 6 bases and 4 bases, with 16 bases remaining between them. Germline V CDR1 and CDR2: MNHEY, SVGAGI. The CDR3 extends over 15 amino acids. CDR3 DNA sequence: TGTGCCAGCAGAACGGGACCAGACCTTTACAATGAGCAGTTCTTC. Translating it yields CASRTGPDLYNEQFF.

V and J are TRBV4-2 and TRBJ1-6; D is ambiguous. Germline assignment: CDR1 LGHNA and CDR2 YNFKEQ. The CDR3 totals 19 residues. Trimming took off 4 bases at V and 3 bases at J, with 22 bases between the two ends. The CDR3 sequence: CASSPTEPQRENYNSPLHF. CDR3 nucleotide sequence: TGTGCCAGCAGCCCCACCGAGCCCCAGCGGGAGAACTATAATTCACCCCTCCACTTT.

This clonotype was counted between two and nine times. V and J are TRBV27 and TRBJ1-2, with unresolved D. Trimming pared 6 bases from V and 4 bases from J, leaving 15 bases between. CDR1 and CDR2 (germline): MNHEY, SMNVEV (reference sequence). This CDR3 contains 14 residues. This CDR3 reads CASSDGLSLYGYTF. The CDR3 DNA follows: TGTGCCAGCAGCGACGGACTCTCCCTCTATGGCTACACCTTC.

The gene calls are TRBV7-2 and TRBJ1-1; D gene ambiguous. Germline CDR1 reads SGHTA; CDR2 reads FQGNSA. Between the trimmed V and J ends, which lost 7 bases and 4 bases, there was a span of 16 bases. The CDR3 contains 14 residues. For the CDR3, the DNA is TGTGCCAGCACCACTTTCGAAATGGGCACTGAAGCTTTCTTT. It is translated as CASTTFEMGTEAFF.

This clonotype came up a few times. The chain has TRBV30 and TRBJ1-1; 7 bases fit TRBD1. The CDR3 loop spans 13 amino acids. Germline CDR1 GTSNPN, CDR2 SVGIG (reference sequence). J gave up 5 bases and V 4 bases, and 7 bases lay outside the gene matches. This chain's CDR3 is CAWIDRVRTEAFF. DNA for the CDR3: TGTGCCTGGATTGACAGGGTGCGGACTGAAGCTTTCTTT.

This clonotype was counted between two and nine times. The chain uses TRBV13 and TRBJ2-7; tentatively, D is TRBD1 or TRBD2 (5 bases each). This CDR3 region has 14 residues. With 3 bases removed from V and 5 bases from J, the gap between germline ends came to 14 bases. Looked up from germline, CDR1 is PRHDT and CDR2 is FYEKMQ (reference sequence). The CDR3 reads CASSLALRGDEQYF. Written as DNA, the CDR3 is TGTGCCAGCAGCTTGGCACTAAGGGGAGACGAGCAGTACTTC.

This clonotype has at least ten counts. V and J are TRBV27 and TRBJ2-7; TRBD1 is a possible D gene (6 bases). The germline V gene encodes CDR1 MNHEY and CDR2 SMNVEV (reference sequence). Trimming removed 2 bases at V and 4 bases at J, with 6 bases between. This CDR3 has 12 amino acids. The CDR3 coding sequence is TGTGCCAGCAGTTTACAGGGGTACGAGCAGTACTTC. As protein: CASSLQGYEQYF.

This chain links TRBV7-9 with TRBJ2-5; D is undetermined. V was trimmed by 3 bases and J by 4 bases, leaving 9 bases between them. Germline CDR1 and CDR2: SEHNR and FQNEAQ (reference sequence). CDR3 size: 13 residues. The CDR3 loop is CASSLVTRETQYF. The CDR3 DNA reads TGTGCCAGCAGCTTGGTGACAAGAGAGACCCAGTACTTC.

This clonotype was counted only a few times. The chain is built from TRBV7-6 and TRBJ2-7; 7 nucleotides line up with TRBD1. The CDR3 has 16 amino acids. With 0 bases clipped from V and 3 bases from J, the junction kept 8 bases outside the gene matches. Germline CDR1 and CDR2: SGHVS and FNYEAQ. CDR3 nucleotides: TGTGCCAGCAGCTTAGCGCAGGCCCGGGACAGCTACGAGCAGTACTTC. Its protein is CASSLAQARDSYEQYF.

By share, this clonotype ranks as medium-sized. This chain links TRBV4-1 with TRBJ2-5; TRBD2 agrees at 7 bases. Germline CDR1 and CDR2: MGHRA and YSYEKL. With V trimmed by 6 bases and J by 1 base, 2 bases remained unmatched. The length of the CDR3 is 13 residues. CDR3 protein: CASSPGGQETQYF. CDR3 bases: TGCGCCAGCAGTCCGGGGGGCCAAGAGACCCAGTACTTC.

The CDR3 sequence: CASSLATGGLNEQYF. The CDR3 DNA reads TGCGCCAGCAGCCTCGCGACAGGGGGTCTGAACGAGCAGTACTTC. The V call is TRBV4-1, the J call TRBJ2-7; 9 bases agree with TRBD1. Germline CDR1 and CDR2: MGHRA and YSYEKL. Trimming cost V 4 bases and J 5 bases; bases outside gene matches: 9. The CDR3 runs to 15 residues.

The chain joins TRBV5-6 to TRBJ1-1; D remains unclear. Germline assignment: CDR1 SGHDT and CDR2 YYEEEE. CDR3 size: 13 residues. The germline V and J ends were trimmed by 0 bases and 10 bases, with 13 bases remaining between them. The CDR3 loop reads CASSLGTDLRAFF. In nucleotides, the CDR3 is TGTGCCAGCAGCTTGGGGACCGATCTAAGAGCTTTCTTT.

There are a few counts of this clonotype. The chain couples TRBV19 to TRBJ1-1; 7 bases line up with TRBD1. V lost 4 bases to trimming and J lost 3 bases; unmatched junction nucleotides: 2. Germline V gene data show CDR1 as LNHDA and CDR2 as SQIVND (reference sequence). This CDR3 contains 13 residues. The DNA of the CDR3 is TGTGCCAGTAGTACCAGGGGGTACACTGAAGCTTTCTTT. Amino acids: CASSTRGYTEAFF.

This clonotype was picked up a small number of times. The J gene is TRBJ2-3, the V gene TRBV2; D is ambiguous. CDR3 length equals 11 residues. V dropped 6 bases and J dropped 2 bases, with 3 bases sitting between them. CDR1 is SNHLY, CDR2 FYNNEI, per germline. The CDR3 DNA is TGTGCCAGCAGCGTCACAGATACGCAGTATTTT. Translation gives CASSVTDTQYF.

The chain links TRBV29-1 to TRBJ1-1; D is ambiguous. The germline V and J ends were trimmed by 4 bases and 3 bases, with 12 bases remaining between them. CDR1 is SQVTM, CDR2 ANQGSEA, per germline. The CDR3 length is 13 residues. CDR3 sequence (DNA): TGCAGCGTTGCAGTGGGAAAGTACACTGAAGCTTTCTTT. It is translated as CSVAVGKYTEAFF.

The chain uses TRBV7-6 and TRBJ1-1; D is ambiguous. CDR1 is SGHVS, CDR2 FNYEAQ, per germline. V was pared by 3 bases and J by 1 base, with 9 bases between. CDR3 length equals 14 residues. In nucleotides, the CDR3 is TGTGCCAGCAGCTTTTTTGCAGGGAACACTGAAGCTTTCTTT. Residues: CASSFFAGNTEAFF.